This T cell receptor (beta chain) derives from a study of blood T cell repertoires in COVID-19. Some clones are missing from TCRdb's copy, which holds only in-frame ones; the method was immunoSEQ multiplex PCR. The table lists more than 250,000 clones, about 90% of them singletons. The CDR3 contains 17 residues. Germline CDR1 reads SGHTA; CDR2 reads FQGNSA. V shed 5 bases and J 3 bases; nucleotides not matched to a gene: 9. This TCR was sampled from a woman in her thirties who had recovered from COVID-19. The chain combines TRBV7-2 with TRBJ2-7; 14 bases line up with TRBD2. What was sequenced was peripheral blood. CDR3 nucleotide sequence: TGTGCCAGCAGCCCCCGACTAGCGGGGGGGACAATCTACGAGCAGTACTTC. Translation: CASSPRLAGGTIYEQYF.